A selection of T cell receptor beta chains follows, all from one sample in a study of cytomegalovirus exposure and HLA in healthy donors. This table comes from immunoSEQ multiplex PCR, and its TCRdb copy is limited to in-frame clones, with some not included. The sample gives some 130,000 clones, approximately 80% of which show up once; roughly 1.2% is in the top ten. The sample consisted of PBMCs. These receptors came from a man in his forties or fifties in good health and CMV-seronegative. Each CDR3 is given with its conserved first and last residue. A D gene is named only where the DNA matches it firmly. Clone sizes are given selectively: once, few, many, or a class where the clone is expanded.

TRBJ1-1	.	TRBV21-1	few	CASSSPGQGFMNTEAFF	TGTGCCAGCAGCTCTCCGGGACAGGGATTCATGAACACTGAAGCTTTCTTT
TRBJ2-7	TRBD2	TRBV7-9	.	CASSLGSQATSGGF	TGTGCCAGCAGCTTAGGGTCTCAAGCAACTAGCGGTGGTTTC
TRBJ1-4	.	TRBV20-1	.	CSGGGNEKLFF	TGCAGTGGGGGGGGAAATGAAAAACTGTTTTTT
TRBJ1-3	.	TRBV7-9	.	CASRPSAGTGGNTIYF	TGTGCCAGCAGACCTTCGGCGGGGACTGGTGGAAACACCATATATTTT
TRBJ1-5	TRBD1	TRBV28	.	CASSRDRDSNQPQHF	TGTGCCAGCAGCCGTGACAGGGATAGCAATCAGCCCCAGCATTTT
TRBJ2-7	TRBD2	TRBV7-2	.	CASSLAAGAYDEQYF	TGTGCCAGCAGCCTAGCGGCGGGAGCCTACGACGAGCAGTACTTC
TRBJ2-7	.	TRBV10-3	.	CAISESASYEQYF	TGTGCCATCAGTGAGTCGGCCAGCTACGAGCAGTACTTC
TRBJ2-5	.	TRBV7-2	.	CASSLRSAETQYF	TGTGCCAGCAGCTTACGCTCCGCGGAGACCCAGTACTTC
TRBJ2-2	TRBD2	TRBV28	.	CASRSGENTGELFF	TGTGCCAGCCGGAGCGGGGAGAACACCGGGGAGCTGTTTTTT
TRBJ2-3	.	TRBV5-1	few	CASRLVNRGTDTQYF	TGCGCCAGCAGGTTGGTGAACAGGGGCACAGATACGCAGTATTTT
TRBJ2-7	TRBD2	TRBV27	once	CASSLAPAGGYYEQYF	TGTGCCAGCAGTTTGGCTCCTGCGGGAGGATACTACGAGCAGTACTTC
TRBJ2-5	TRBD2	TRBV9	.	CASSVGAGFQETQYF	TGTGCCAGCAGCGTAGGAGCGGGGTTCCAAGAGACCCAGTACTTC
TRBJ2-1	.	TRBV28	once	CASSSLGTYNEQFF	TGTGCCAGCAGTTCACTAGGCACCTACAATGAGCAGTTCTTC
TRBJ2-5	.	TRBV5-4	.	CASSLVGSGETQYF	TGTGCCAGCAGCTTGGTGGGCTCCGGCGAGACCCAGTACTTC
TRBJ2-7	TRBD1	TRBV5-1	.	CASRPGQESYEQYF	TGCGCCAGCAGACCCGGACAGGAGTCCTACGAGCAGTACTTC
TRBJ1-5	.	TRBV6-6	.	CAEGGVSNQPQHF	TGTGCCGAGGGGGGGGTAAGCAATCAGCCCCAGCATTTT
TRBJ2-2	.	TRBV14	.	CASSQGQRNTGELFF	TGTGCCAGCAGCCAAGGGCAGCGAAACACCGGGGAGCTGTTTTTT
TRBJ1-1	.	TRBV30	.	CAWSVRVTEAFF	TGTGCCTGGAGTGTACGGGTCACTGAAGCTTTCTTT
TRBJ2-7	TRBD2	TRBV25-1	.	CASSESGGHEQYF	TGTGCCAGCAGTGAGAGCGGGGGCCACGAGCAGTACTTC
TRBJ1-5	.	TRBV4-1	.	CASRLTDVGNQPQHF	TGCGCCAGCAGGCTTACAGATGTTGGAAATCAGCCCCAGCATTTT
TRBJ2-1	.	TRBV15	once	CATSLSGSYNEQFF	TGTGCCACCAGCCTTAGCGGCAGTTACAATGAGCAGTTCTTC
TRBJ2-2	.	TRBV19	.	CASPSGQSRTGELFF	TGTGCCAGTCCTTCGGGACAATCTCGGACCGGGGAGCTGTTTTTT
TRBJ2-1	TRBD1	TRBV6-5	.	CASSPGTGGRYEQFF	TGTGCCAGCAGCCCCGGGACAGGGGGCCGTTATGAGCAGTTCTTC
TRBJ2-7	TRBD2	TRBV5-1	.	CASSPAGGRYYEQYF	TGCGCCAGCAGCCCGGCCGGCGGGAGGTACTACGAGCAGTACTTC
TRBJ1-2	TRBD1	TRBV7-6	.	CASSPGTGTHGYTF	TGTGCCAGCAGCCCCGGGACAGGGACGCATGGCTACACCTTC
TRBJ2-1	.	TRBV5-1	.	CASSWSGDSYNEQFF	TGCGCCAGCAGCTGGTCGGGGGATTCCTACAATGAGCAGTTCTTC
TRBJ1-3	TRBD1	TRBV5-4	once	CASSLKGAGNTIYF	TGTGCCAGCAGCTTGAAGGGGGCGGGGAACACCATATATTTT
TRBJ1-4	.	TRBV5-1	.	CASSLGSSTNEKLFF	TGCGCCAGCAGCTTGGGTAGCTCAACTAATGAAAAACTGTTTTTT
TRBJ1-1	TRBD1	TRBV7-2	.	CASSWDRVAEAFF	TGTGCCAGCAGCTGGGACAGGGTAGCTGAAGCTTTCTTT
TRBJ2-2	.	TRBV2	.	CASSERQGYTGELFF	TGTGCCAGCAGTGAGAGGCAGGGTTACACCGGGGAGCTGTTTTTT
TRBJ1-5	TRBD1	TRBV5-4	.	CASSKTGEGDQPQHF	TGTGCCAGCAGCAAGACAGGGGAGGGGGATCAGCCCCAGCATTTT
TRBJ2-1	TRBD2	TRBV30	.	CAWRWGSGGKSWKEQFF	TGTGCCTGGAGATGGGGGTCGGGAGGGAAATCGTGGAAGGAGCAGTTCTTC
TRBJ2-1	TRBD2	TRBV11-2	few	CASSWGTSGLGEFF	TGTGCCAGCAGCTGGGGGACTAGCGGCTTAGGGGAGTTCTTC
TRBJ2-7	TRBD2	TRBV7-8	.	CASSPTSGRAYEQYF	TGTGCCAGCAGTCCGACGAGCGGGAGGGCCTACGAGCAGTACTTC
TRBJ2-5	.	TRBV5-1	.	CASSLLGVGEETQYF	TGCGCCAGCAGCTTGTTGGGAGTCGGGGAAGAGACCCAGTACTTC
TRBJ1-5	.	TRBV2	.	CASSKTDSNQPQHF	TGTGCCAGCAGTAAGACAGATAGCAATCAGCCCCAGCATTTT
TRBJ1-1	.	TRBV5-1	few	CASSLNHQGMNTEAFF	TGCGCCAGCAGCTTGAATCATCAGGGGATGAACACTGAAGCTTTCTTT
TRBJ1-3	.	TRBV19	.	CASKERSSSGGNTIYF	TGTGCCAGTAAAGAACGGTCCTCTTCAGGAGGAAACACCATATATTTT
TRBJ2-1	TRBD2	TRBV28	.	CASSLTSGSYNEQFF	TGTGCCAGCAGTTTAACTAGCGGCTCCTACAATGAGCAGTTCTTC
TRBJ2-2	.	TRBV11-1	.	CASSNRVAGELFF	TGTGCCAGCAGCAACAGGGTTGCCGGGGAGCTGTTTTTT
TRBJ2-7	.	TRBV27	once	CASSLIFGRGIHEQYF	TGTGCCAGCAGTTTAATTTTCGGTCGGGGGATCCACGAGCAGTACTTC
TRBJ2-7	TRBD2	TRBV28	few	CASTVGRAYEQYF	TGTGCCAGCACCGTTGGGAGGGCCTACGAGCAGTACTTC
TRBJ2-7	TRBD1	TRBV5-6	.	CASSWDRDQQYF	TGTGCCAGCAGCTGGGACAGGGACCAGCAGTACTTC
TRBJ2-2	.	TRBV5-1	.	CASSLPPGSTGELFF	TGCGCCAGCAGCTTACCCCCGGGGTCCACCGGGGAGCTGTTTTTT
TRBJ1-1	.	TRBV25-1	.	CASSELANTEAFF	TGTGCCAGCAGTGAATTGGCGAACACTGAAGCTTTCTTT
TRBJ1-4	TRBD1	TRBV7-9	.	CASSFGDRGYEKLFF	TGTGCCAGCAGCTTCGGCGACAGGGGGTATGAAAAACTGTTTTTT